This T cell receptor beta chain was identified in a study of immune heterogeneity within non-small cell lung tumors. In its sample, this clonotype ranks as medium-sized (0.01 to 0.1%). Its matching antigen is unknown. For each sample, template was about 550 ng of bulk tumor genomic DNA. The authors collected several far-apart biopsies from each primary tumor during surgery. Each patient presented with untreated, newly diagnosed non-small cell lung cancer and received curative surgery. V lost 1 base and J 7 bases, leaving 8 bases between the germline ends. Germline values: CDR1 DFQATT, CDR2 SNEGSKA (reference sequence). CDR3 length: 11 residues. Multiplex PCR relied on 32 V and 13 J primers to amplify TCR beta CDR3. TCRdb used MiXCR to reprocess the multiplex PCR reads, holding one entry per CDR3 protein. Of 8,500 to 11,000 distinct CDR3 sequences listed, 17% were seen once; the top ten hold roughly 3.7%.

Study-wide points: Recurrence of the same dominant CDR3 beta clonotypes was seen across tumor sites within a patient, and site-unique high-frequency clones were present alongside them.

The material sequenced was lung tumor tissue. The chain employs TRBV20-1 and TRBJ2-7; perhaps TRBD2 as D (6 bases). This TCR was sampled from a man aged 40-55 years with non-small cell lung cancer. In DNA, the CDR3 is TGCAGTGCTAGAGGGGACTTGGAGCAGTACTTC. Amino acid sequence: CSARGDLEQYF.